Listed below are T cell receptor beta chains from one sample, sequenced in a study of radiation and T cells in renal cell carcinoma. Some clones are missing from TCRdb's copy, which holds only in-frame ones; the method was immunoSEQ multiplex PCR. The sample lists 150,000 or so clones; around 90% were seen once. The source was blood, collected from a patient whose treatment included radiotherapy and nephrectomy. The source of these receptors is a woman aged 70 to 79 with renal cell carcinoma. Each CDR3 is given with its conserved first and last residue. A D gene is named only where the DNA matches it firmly. Expanded clones are given a class, and other clones once, few, many or no size at all.

d_gene | j_gene | v_gene | abundance | CDR3aa | CDR3nt
TRBD2 | TRBJ2-1 | TRBV19 | - | CASSIPAGGPNEQFF | TGTGCCAGTAGTATCCCAGCGGGGGGGCCCAATGAGCAGTTCTTC
- | TRBJ2-7 | TRBV19 | - | CASSIPGQTAEQYF | TGTGCCAGTAGTATCCCTGGACAGACGGCCGAGCAGTACTTC
- | TRBJ1-5 | TRBV5-1 | - | CASSFTGGSNQPQHF | TGCGCCAGCAGCTTCACGGGGGGTTCGAATCAGCCCCAGCATTTT
TRBD2 | TRBJ2-5 | TRBV5-6 | - | CASSSLRSGGARETQYF | TGTGCCAGCAGCTCGCTGAGGAGCGGGGGGGCCCGGGAGACCCAGTACTTC
- | TRBJ2-3 | TRBV7-9 | - | CASSLSSGTDTQYF | TGTGCCAGCAGCTTAAGTAGTGGCACAGATACGCAGTATTTT
TRBD1 | TRBJ1-1 | TRBV5-4 | once | CASSSEGAGDTEAFF | TGTGCCAGCAGCTCTGAGGGGGCGGGAGACACTGAAGCTTTCTTT
TRBD1 | TRBJ1-3 | TRBV30 | - | CAWSVPGTGSGNTIYF | TGTGCCTGGAGTGTACCCGGGACAGGCTCTGGAAACACCATATATTTT
- | TRBJ1-3 | TRBV7-3 | - | CASSLIGEDTIYF | TGTGCCAGCAGCTTAATAGGGGAGGACACCATATATTTT
- | TRBJ1-4 | TRBV28 | - | CASSTPLRGANEKLFF | TGTGCCAGCAGTACTCCACTCAGGGGTGCTAATGAAAAACTGTTTTTT
- | TRBJ2-2 | TRBV9 | - | CASSVGGSGLAYTGELFF | TGTGCCAGCAGCGTAGGAGGTTCCGGGCTAGCTTACACCGGGGAGCTGTTTTTT
- | TRBJ1-1 | TRBV5-1 | - | CASLGEYGRPNTEAFF | TGCGCCAGCCTGGGGGAGTACGGACGGCCGAACACTGAAGCTTTCTTT
- | TRBJ2-7 | TRBV6-5 | - | CASSYSRQSSYEQYF | TGTGCCAGCAGTTACTCGAGACAAAGCTCCTACGAGCAGTACTTC
- | TRBJ1-1 | TRBV4-2 | - | CASSQDFGTEAFF | TGTGCCAGCAGCCAAGATTTCGGCACTGAAGCTTTCTTT
- | TRBJ2-7 | TRBV5-8 | - | CASSLVYEQYF | TGTGCCAGCAGCTTGGTCTACGAGCAGTACTTC
TRBD1 | TRBJ1-2 | TRBV19 | - | CASSRGQGSYTF | TGTGCCAGTAGTAGAGGACAGGGAAGCTACACCTTC
TRBD1 | TRBJ1-1 | TRBV6-6 | - | CASSSQGAWTEAFF | TGTGCCAGCAGTTCACAGGGGGCGTGGACTGAAGCTTTCTTT
TRBD1 | TRBJ1-1 | TRBV6-5 | - | CASSIGTGGPTEAFF | TGTGCCAGCAGCATTGGGACAGGGGGCCCCACTGAAGCTTTCTTT
TRBD1 | TRBJ2-7 | TRBV7-9 | - | CASSDPGQTSYEQYF | TGTGCCAGCAGCGACCCGGGACAGACCTCCTACGAGCAGTACTTC
- | TRBJ1-2 | TRBV6-5 | - | CASSYRFLSRTDGYTF | TGTGCCAGCAGTTACAGGTTCCTCTCAAGGACGGACGGCTACACCTTC
- | TRBJ2-5 | TRBV30 | once | CAWRKKGAETQYF | TGTGCCTGGAGGAAAAAAGGGGCAGAGACCCAGTACTTC
- | TRBJ1-2 | TRBV28 | - | CASSSDSHGYTF | TGTGCCAGCAGTTCGGACAGCCATGGCTACACCTTC
- | TRBJ2-5 | TRBV6-1 | - | CATSLRRRETQYF | TGTGCCACCTCACTTAGGAGGAGAGAGACCCAGTACTTC
- | TRBJ2-7 | TRBV19 | - | CASLGSGEQYF | TGTGCCAGTTTGGGGTCAGGTGAGCAGTACTTC
TRBD2 | TRBJ2-5 | TRBV9 | - | CASSAGTSGEWETQYF | TGTGCCAGCAGCGCAGGGACTAGCGGGGAGTGGGAGACCCAGTACTTC
- | TRBJ2-5 | TRBV29-1 | - | CSVAPGARETQYF | TGCAGCGTGGCACCAGGGGCAAGGGAGACCCAGTACTTC
TRBD1 | TRBJ1-2 | TRBV28 | - | CASSDRQGFGYTF | TGTGCCAGCAGTGACCGACAGGGGTTTGGCTACACCTTC
TRBD1 | TRBJ1-1 | TRBV6-5 | - | CASRRGQGAFEAFF | TGTGCCAGCAGGAGGGGACAGGGGGCTTTCGAAGCTTTCTTT
- | TRBJ1-6 | TRBV5-6 | - | CASSLEQIYNSPLHF | TGTGCCAGCAGCTTGGAACAGATCTATAATTCACCCCTCCACTTT
- | TRBJ2-2 | TRBV7-2 | - | CASSLIRSGELFF | TGTGCCAGCAGCTTAATCAGGTCCGGGGAGCTGTTTTTT
- | TRBJ2-3 | TRBV19 | - | CASSTPQGDTQYF | TGTGCCAGTAGTACCCCTCAGGGGGATACGCAGTATTTT
- | TRBJ2-7 | TRBV5-6 | few | CASSFGSTGREQYF | TGTGCCAGCAGCTTTGGGAGCACGGGGAGAGAGCAGTACTTC
- | TRBJ1-5 | TRBV30 | few | CAWSVKDNQPQHF | TGTGCCTGGAGTGTAAAAGACAATCAGCCCCAGCATTTT
- | TRBJ2-4 | TRBV18 | once | CASSPAQGRKNIQYF | TGTGCCAGCTCACCGGCACAGGGTAGGAAAAACATTCAGTACTTC
- | TRBJ2-3 | TRBV30 | - | CAWSFPLRGDTDTQYF | TGTGCCTGGAGTTTCCCCCTCAGGGGAGACACAGATACGCAGTATTTT
- | TRBJ1-6 | TRBV9 | - | CASSVGQGRSDSPLHF | TGTGCCAGCAGCGTAGGGCAGGGGAGGTCGGATTCACCCCTCCACTTT
TRBD2 | TRBJ2-3 | TRBV27 | - | CASSQTSGGAIDTQYF | TGTGCCAGCAGTCAGACTAGCGGGGGGGCCATAGATACGCAGTATTTT
- | TRBJ1-4 | TRBV30 | once | CAWSGVALAEKLFF | TGTGCCTGGAGTGGAGTGGCTCTGGCTGAAAAACTGTTTTTT
- | TRBJ1-2 | TRBV9 | - | CASDSNYGYTF | TGTGCCAGCGACAGTAACTATGGCTACACCTTC
- | TRBJ1-1 | TRBV30 | once | CAWSVVGANTEAFF | TGTGCCTGGAGTGTGGTGGGGGCGAACACTGAAGCTTTCTTT
- | TRBJ1-1 | TRBV4-1 | few | CASSHLRGNTEAFF | TGCGCCAGCAGCCATCTACGGGGCAACACTGAAGCTTTCTTT
TRBD2 | TRBJ2-3 | TRBV6-5 | - | CASRTSGTDTQYF | TGTGCGAGCCGGACTAGCGGCACAGATACGCAGTATTTT
- | TRBJ1-6 | TRBV30 | - | CAWSVQGSYNSPLHF | TGTGCCTGGAGTGTACAGGGCTCCTATAATTCACCCCTCCACTTT
- | TRBJ1-1 | TRBV16 | - | CASSPYRTEAFF | TGTGCCAGCAGCCCTTATAGAACTGAAGCTTTCTTT
TRBD2 | TRBJ2-3 | TRBV18 | - | CASSPMASGGLTDTQYF | TGTGCCAGCTCACCAATGGCTAGCGGGGGCCTCACAGATACGCAGTATTTT
- | TRBJ2-2 | TRBV9 | - | CASSVRSGGTGELFF | TGTGCCAGCAGCGTACGGTCTGGGGGCACCGGGGAGCTGTTTTTT